The clone carrying this T cell receptor (beta chain) was counted between two and nine times. Its matching antigen is unknown. The sample originates from a study of CD8 T cells in ankylosing spondylitis. Overall study findings and caveats: Reportedly, disease-linked clones are significantly enriched in ankylosing spondylitis patients' matched synovial fluid. About 8 highly homologous variants made up a TCR beta motif that seemed to typify ankylosing spondylitis blood.

In making TCR beta libraries, quantitative 5'-RACE with molecular barcodes was used. Via MiXCR, TCRdb re-called the 5' RACE reads, giving one row per CDR3 protein. The sample has approximately 30,000 distinct CDR3 sequences; 7.2% are singletons. Trimming took 5 bases from V and 9 from J, leaving 14 bases between them. Germline V CDR1 and CDR2: SGHTA, FQGNSA. CDR3 length: 13 amino acids. The sequenced sample consisted of blood, either unsorted or a sorted T cell fraction (not recorded which). The clonotype comes from a male donor with ankylosing spondylitis or in good health (not recorded which). The V gene is TRBV7-2, the J gene TRBJ2-1; D call uncertain. The DNA of the CDR3 is TGTGCCAGCAGCCGAGAGTCTTGGGGTGAGCAGTTCTTC. Translating gives CASSRESWGEQFF.